This T cell receptor beta chain was sequenced during a study of blood T cell repertoires in COVID-19. Looking at the study overall: There were acute and convalescent COVID-19 samples, and they came from the United States, Italy and Spain.

This clone was counted once. Methods used by the authors: Using reference gene primer amplification, nucleated cell counts were estimated. Profiled with immunoSEQ multiplex PCR; TCRdb holds only in-frame clones, not every one. D and trimming were read from the DNA, whereas the V and J calls and clone size are those reported in that table. The data show 150,000 to 200,000 clones, with roughly 80% seen just once and about 6.4% held by the top ten. This CDR3 spans 14 amino acids. The ends were cut back, 8 bases at V and 5 bases at J, with 18 bases in the middle. Germline lookup yields CDR1 SNHLY and CDR2 FYNNEI.

The source of this sequence is a human donor in a cohort sampled during active COVID-19. The chain combines TRBV2 with TRBJ1-2; a weak D match, TRBD1 (6 bases). Sample: peripheral blood. CDR3 protein: CASLQGGELYGYTF. CDR3 sequence (DNA): TGTGCCAGCCTACAGGGAGGGGAGTTGTATGGCTACACCTTC.